The rows below give T cell receptor beta chains drawn from one sample of a study of blood T cells in healthy people across ages. One entry per CDR3 protein results from TCRdb running MiXCR on the 5' RACE reads. The table includes some 760,000 distinct CDR3 sequences, 20% to 25% detected once. The same specimen was also included in a second study, on T cells of mothers and their children.

The sequenced material came from blood. The receptor set was obtained from a boy aged 5-17 years in good health. CDR3s include the opening cysteine and the closing phenylalanine or tryptophan. A D gene is named only where the DNA matches it firmly. Clone size is given for some rows only: seen once, a few or many times, or a class if the clone is expanded.

j_call: TRBJ2-5; d_call: -; v_call: TRBV7-2; clone_size: few; cdr3_nt: TGTTCCAGCAGCTTTTCTTCCGCCGGAGGCAGGGAGTTGGAGACCCAGTACTTC; cdr3_aa: CSSSFSSAGGRELETQYF
j_call: TRBJ2-2; d_call: -; v_call: TRBV12-3/TRBV12-4; clone_size: -; cdr3_nt: TGTGCCAGCAGTCCCGGGGATGGGAGCGTGGAGCTGTTTTTT; cdr3_aa: CASSPGDGSVELFF
j_call: TRBJ2-6; d_call: TRBD1; v_call: TRBV5-5; clone_size: -; cdr3_nt: TGTGCCAGCAGCTTACACAGGGGGCAAGGGGCCAACGTCCTGACTTTC; cdr3_aa: CASSLHRGQGANVLTF
j_call: TRBJ2-3; d_call: -; v_call: TRBV29-1; clone_size: -; cdr3_nt: TGCAGCGTTATGGACGGTGACTCTAGCACAGATACGCAGTATTTT; cdr3_aa: CSVMDGDSSTDTQYF
j_call: TRBJ2-2; d_call: -; v_call: TRBV7-8; clone_size: few; cdr3_nt: TGTGCCAGCAGCTTATTTAGACAGGACGCCGGGGAGCTGTTTTTT; cdr3_aa: CASSLFRQDAGELFF
j_call: TRBJ2-5; d_call: -; v_call: TRBV7-8; clone_size: -; cdr3_nt: TGTGCCAGCAGGCGTCGGACAGACATCCAAGAGACCCAGTACTTC; cdr3_aa: CASRRRTDIQETQYF
j_call: TRBJ2-3; d_call: TRBD1; v_call: TRBV27; clone_size: -; cdr3_nt: TGTGCCAGCAGTTTAAACAGGGGATGGACAGATACGCAGTATTTT; cdr3_aa: CASSLNRGWTDTQYF
j_call: TRBJ2-1; d_call: -; v_call: TRBV7-3; clone_size: few; cdr3_nt: TGTGCCAGCAGCTCACAGGGTTCACCGTCCAATGAGCAGTTCTTC; cdr3_aa: CASSSQGSPSNEQFF
j_call: TRBJ2-6; d_call: -; v_call: TRBV6-5; clone_size: once; cdr3_nt: TGTGCCAGCAGTTACTCCCCGGAGCGAACCCGCTCTGGGGCCAACGTCCTGACTTTC; cdr3_aa: CASSYSPERTRSGANVLTF
j_call: TRBJ2-7; d_call: -; v_call: TRBV5-1; clone_size: -; cdr3_nt: TGCGCCAGCAGCTTGGAAGCAGGAGGCTCGGTCGAGCAGTACTTC; cdr3_aa: CASSLEAGGSVEQYF
j_call: TRBJ2-7; d_call: -; v_call: TRBV20-1; clone_size: -; cdr3_nt: TGCAGTGTATCCGCGGAGGAGACCTACGAGCAGTACTTC; cdr3_aa: CSVSAEETYEQYF
j_call: TRBJ2-1; d_call: -; v_call: TRBV27; clone_size: -; cdr3_nt: TGTGCCAGCACTCACACTAGGGGGAGAATCGGATCAAGCTCCTACAATGAGCAGTTCTTC; cdr3_aa: CASTHTRGRIGSSSYNEQFF
j_call: TRBJ2-5; d_call: TRBD1; v_call: TRBV6-6; clone_size: few; cdr3_nt: TGTGCCAGCAGCTACAGGGGGGTCTCAGAGACCCAGTACTTC; cdr3_aa: CASSYRGVSETQYF
j_call: TRBJ2-2; d_call: TRBD1; v_call: TRBV29-1; clone_size: -; cdr3_nt: TGCAGCGTCGCGACAGGGGGTGGGGAGCTGTTTTTT; cdr3_aa: CSVATGGGELFF
j_call: TRBJ2-2; d_call: -; v_call: TRBV29-1; clone_size: -; cdr3_nt: TGCAGCGTTGAAATGGCGGTCAGCACCGGGGAGCTGTTTTTT; cdr3_aa: CSVEMAVSTGELFF
j_call: TRBJ1-2; d_call: TRBD1; v_call: TRBV7-9; clone_size: few; cdr3_nt: TGTGCCAGCAGCAGCCCCGGGACAGCACTCTATGGCTACACCTTC; cdr3_aa: CASSSPGTALYGYTF
j_call: TRBJ2-1; d_call: -; v_call: TRBV4-1; clone_size: few; cdr3_nt: TGCGCCAGCAGCCAAGATAGGGTTACTGAGCAGTTCTTC; cdr3_aa: CASSQDRVTEQFF
j_call: TRBJ1-1; d_call: -; v_call: TRBV7-3; clone_size: -; cdr3_nt: TGTGCCAGCAGCCCCCGGACAGAAACTGAAGCTTTCTTT; cdr3_aa: CASSPRTETEAFF
j_call: TRBJ1-4; d_call: -; v_call: TRBV7-6; clone_size: few; cdr3_nt: TGTGCCAGCAGCTTAGGGGCCCGGGACCTTAATGAAAAACTGTTTTTT; cdr3_aa: CASSLGARDLNEKLFF
j_call: TRBJ1-1; d_call: -; v_call: TRBV19; clone_size: few; cdr3_nt: TGTGCCAGTACCCTAGCGGGGGGCACTGAAGCTTTCTTT; cdr3_aa: CASTLAGGTEAFF
j_call: TRBJ2-5; d_call: -; v_call: TRBV20-1; clone_size: few; cdr3_nt: TGCAGTGCTAGCCGTGGGCCAGCGGGAGAGACCCAGTACTTC; cdr3_aa: CSASRGPAGETQYF
j_call: TRBJ2-7; d_call: -; v_call: TRBV5-5; clone_size: -; cdr3_nt: TGTGCCAGCAGCTTGTCAGGGAAAGGCTACGAGCAGTACTTC; cdr3_aa: CASSLSGKGYEQYF
j_call: TRBJ2-5; d_call: -; v_call: TRBV3-1; clone_size: -; cdr3_nt: TGTGCCAGCACCGACAGACAAGAGACCCAGTACTTC; cdr3_aa: CASTDRQETQYF
j_call: TRBJ2-3; d_call: -; v_call: TRBV12-3/TRBV12-4; clone_size: -; cdr3_nt: TGTGCCAGCAGTGCGGGAACCGATATGCAGTATTTT; cdr3_aa: CASSAGTDMQYF
j_call: TRBJ2-5; d_call: TRBD2; v_call: TRBV10-3; clone_size: many; cdr3_nt: TGTGCCATCAGTGACGGACTAGCGGGAGGAGAGACCCAGTACTTC; cdr3_aa: CAISDGLAGGETQYF
j_call: TRBJ1-2; d_call: -; v_call: TRBV7-2; clone_size: few; cdr3_nt: TGTGCCAGCAGCCCGGTGGACGGAAGGGATGGCTACACCTTC; cdr3_aa: CASSPVDGRDGYTF
j_call: TRBJ2-3; d_call: -; v_call: TRBV6-6; clone_size: few; cdr3_nt: TGTGCCAGCAGTTACACCAGGGAGATCACAGATACGCAGTATTTT; cdr3_aa: CASSYTREITDTQYF
j_call: TRBJ1-6; d_call: -; v_call: TRBV20-1; clone_size: -; cdr3_nt: TGCAGTGCCCACAGGGAATCAGGATCACCCCTCCACTTT; cdr3_aa: CSAHRESGSPLHF
j_call: TRBJ2-1; d_call: -; v_call: TRBV29-1; clone_size: -; cdr3_nt: TGCAGCGTTGTCTCTGCGACAATTTACAATGAGCAGTTCTTC; cdr3_aa: CSVVSATIYNEQFF
j_call: TRBJ1-2; d_call: -; v_call: TRBV25-1; clone_size: -; cdr3_nt: TGTGCCAGAAAACCGGGACACGGGTATGGCTACACCTTC; cdr3_aa: CARKPGHGYGYTF
j_call: TRBJ2-7; d_call: TRBD1; v_call: TRBV20-1; clone_size: -; cdr3_nt: TGCAGTGCTCCCGACAGGGTGTATTACGAGCAGTACTTC; cdr3_aa: CSAPDRVYYEQYF
j_call: TRBJ2-3; d_call: TRBD2; v_call: TRBV29-1; clone_size: few; cdr3_nt: TGCAGCGTTGGAGGGAGGGTCTCAGATACGCAGTATTTT; cdr3_aa: CSVGGRVSDTQYF
j_call: TRBJ2-3; d_call: -; v_call: TRBV28; clone_size: once; cdr3_nt: TGTGCCAGCAGTTTATTATCGGAGTATTCTAGCACAGATACGCAGTATTTT; cdr3_aa: CASSLLSEYSSTDTQYF
j_call: TRBJ1-2; d_call: TRBD1; v_call: TRBV29-1; clone_size: -; cdr3_nt: TGCAGTATGCGCAGGGGGCGAAAAGATGGCTACACCTTC; cdr3_aa: CSMRRGRKDGYTF
j_call: TRBJ2-1; d_call: -; v_call: TRBV4-3; clone_size: -; cdr3_nt: TGCGCCAGCAGCCAGAAGACTATTACCTACAATGAGCAGTTCTTC; cdr3_aa: CASSQKTITYNEQFF
j_call: TRBJ2-3; d_call: -; v_call: TRBV6-2/TRBV6-3; clone_size: -; cdr3_nt: TGTGCCAGCAGATTGGGATCGCCGCCGGCTACGCAGTATTTT; cdr3_aa: CASRLGSPPATQYF
j_call: TRBJ2-7; d_call: -; v_call: TRBV12-5; clone_size: -; cdr3_nt: TGTGCTAGTGGTCTGGGGCCGTCCGCGGGGGAGCAGTACTTC; cdr3_aa: CASGLGPSAGEQYF